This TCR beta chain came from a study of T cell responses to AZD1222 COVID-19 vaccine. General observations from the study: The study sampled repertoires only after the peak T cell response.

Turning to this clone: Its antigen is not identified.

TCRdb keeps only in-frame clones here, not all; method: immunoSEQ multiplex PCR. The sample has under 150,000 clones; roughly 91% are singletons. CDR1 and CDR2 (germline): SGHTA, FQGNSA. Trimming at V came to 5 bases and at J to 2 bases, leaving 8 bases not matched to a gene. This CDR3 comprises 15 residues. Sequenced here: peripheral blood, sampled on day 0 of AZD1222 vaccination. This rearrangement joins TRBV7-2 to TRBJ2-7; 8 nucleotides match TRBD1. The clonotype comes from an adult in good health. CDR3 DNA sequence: TGTGCCAGCAGCCTTGGACAGGGCCTTACCTACGAGCAGTACTTC. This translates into CASSLGQGLTYEQYF.